The 2 T cell receptor beta chains given below trace back to one sample, sequenced in a study of shared clonotypes between healthy human individuals. The table came from immunoSEQ multiplex PCR; TCRdb's copy has only in-frame clones and leaves some out. Seen here are roughly 480,000 clones, 70% to 85% observed once, and the top ten hold approximately 12%. Sequenced input: PBMCs. These receptors originate from a woman aged 40 to 50 in good health. Some clones in this sample may be carry-over from other donors' samples.

The CDR3 loop reads CASSFSSLYYGYTF. The CDR3 DNA reads TGTGCCAGCAGTTTCTCCTCCTTATACTATGGCTACACCTTC. J is TRBJ1-2 and V is TRBV28; D not resolved. This CDR3 is built from 14 residues. The V and J ends lost 3 bases and 3 bases respectively, with 11 bases between them. Germline CDR1 and CDR2: MDHEN and SYDVKM.

CDR3: CASSSPRRGAYEQYF. CDR3 in DNA: TGTGCCAGCAGTTCGCCTAGGCGGGGGGCCTACGAGCAGTACTTC. V and J are TRBV6-5 and TRBJ2-7; 8 bases agree with TRBD2. The CDR3 consists of 15 residues. Germline CDR1 is MNHEY and CDR2 is SVGAGI. V trimming: 4 bases; J trimming: 2 bases; junction bases outside the gene matches: 7.